Each of the 28 T cell receptor beta chains below was sequenced from the same sample in a study of T cell changes during pregnancy in multiple sclerosis. Sequencing was performed with immunoSEQ multiplex PCR; in TCRdb, only in-frame clones are kept and a portion is missing. The data contain under 70,000 clones, roughly nine tenths of them seen just once; the ten biggest clones take up 1% to 1.5%. This material consisted of peripheral blood, taken after pregnancy. Receptors originate from a female donor in good health, enrolled as a control in a pregnancy study.

V is TRBV5-1 and J is TRBJ1-6; D not resolved. V was shortened by 4 bases and J by 0 bases, with 11 bases between the two germline ends. The CDR3 totals 16 residues. CDR1 and CDR2 (germline): SGHRS, YFSETQ. This chain's CDR3 is CASSVGWSSYNSPLHF. CDR3 bases: TGCGCCAGCAGCGTAGGTTGGAGCTCCTATAATTCACCCCTCCACTTT.

For this clone: At one end, the junction sequence differs from germline, possibly due to a read error. The sample holds other DNA sequences that translate to the same CDR3. The J gene is TRBJ2-7, the V gene TRBV30, with D possibly TRBD1 on 5 matching bases. There are 12 residues in the CDR3. The germline V gene encodes CDR1 GTSNPN and CDR2 SVGIG (reference sequence). CDR3: CAWIRGSYEQYF. CDR3 nucleotides: TGTGCCTGGATAAGGGGTTCCTACGAACAGTACTTC.

The chain joins TRBV5-1 to TRBJ2-5; weak D call: TRBD1 (7 bases). The V gene's germline CDR1 is SGHRS and CDR2 YFSETQ. V was clipped by 7 bases and J by 3 bases, with 16 bases between them. The CDR3 contains 14 residues. CDR3 residues: CASGTAGTEETQYF. CDR3 sequence (DNA): TGCGCCAGCGGTACCGCGGGGACAGAAGAGACCCAGTACTTC.

This chain connects TRBV7-3 to TRBJ2-1; the match to TRBD2 covers 10 bases. Looked up from germline, CDR1 is SGHTA and CDR2 is FQGTGA. The ends lost 3 bases at V and 7 bases at J; junction bases unmatched: 9. The CDR3 contains 16 residues. The CDR3 loop is CASSFSGGAILNEQFF. The CDR3 DNA sequence: TGTGCCAGCAGCTTCAGCGGGGGGGCGATTTTGAATGAGCAGTTCTTC. Using reference TRBV7-3 and TRBJ2-1 for the parts outside the CDR3, the full variable domain is GAGVSQTPSNKVTEKGKYVELRCDPISGHTALYWYRQSLGQGPEFLIYFQGTGAADDSGLPNDRFFAVRPEGSVSTLKIQRTERGDSAVYLCASSFSGGAILNEQFFGPGTRLTVL.

J is TRBJ1-4 and V is TRBV7-9; TRBD1 is a possible D gene (6 bases). This CDR3 is built from 16 residues. Trimming cost V 4 bases and J 5 bases, with 17 bases left between them. The germline gives CDR1 SEHNR, CDR2 FQNEAQ (reference sequence). The CDR3 spells CASSSKLGGANEKLFF. In DNA form, the CDR3 reads TGTGCCAGCAGCTCCAAGCTAGGGGGGGCGAATGAAAAACTGTTTTTT.

J is TRBJ1-5 and V is TRBV10-3, with 10 nucleotides matching TRBD1. Germline lookup yields CDR1 ENHRY and CDR2 SYGVKD. The CDR3 runs 15 residues. V was pared by 3 bases and J by 5 bases, with 4 bases of the junction left unmatched. Written as DNA, the CDR3 is TGTGCCATCAGTGACGGGACAGGGGAGTATCAGCCCCAGCATTTT. Encoded protein: CAISDGTGEYQPQHF.

This rearrangement joins TRBV4-1 to TRBJ1-2; possibly TRBD1 for D (6 bases). CDR3 length: 15 amino acids. The V gene's germline CDR1 is MGHRA and CDR2 YSYEKL. Trimming took 3 bases from V and 4 from J, leaving 15 bases between them. CDR3 in DNA: TGCGCCAGCAGCCAGAGCAACAGGGAGGGCTATGGCTACACCTTC. Its translation is CASSQSNREGYGYTF.

The rearrangement uses TRBV18 and TRBJ2-5; D unresolved. The germline V gene has CDR1 KGHSH and CDR2 LQKENI. This CDR3 is 14 amino acids long. Trimming removed 4 bases at V and 4 bases at J, with 13 bases between. The CDR3 DNA sequence: TGTGCCAGCTCACGAGCAGGTCACACAGAGACCCAGTACTTC. Translation: CASSRAGHTETQYF.

CDR3 loop: CASSLRATEAFF. The CDR3 DNA follows: TGTGCCAGCAGCTTAAGAGCCACTGAAGCTTTCTTT. The gene calls are TRBV7-9 and TRBJ1-1; D call uncertain. The CDR3 totals 12 residues. V lost 2 bases, J lost 4 bases, and 5 bases lay in between. Germline CDR1 SEHNR, CDR2 FQNEAQ (reference sequence).

The chain joins TRBV4-2 to TRBJ1-1; 9 nucleotides line up with TRBD1. The CDR3 runs to 16 residues. V trimming: 5 bases; J trimming: 0 bases; junction bases outside the gene matches: 7. Germline CDR1 reads LGHNA; CDR2 reads YNFKEQ. The CDR3 coding sequence is TGTGCCAGCAGCAAAACAGGACAGGGGATGAACACTGAAGCTTTCTTT. Protein: CASSKTGQGMNTEAFF.

V is TRBV5-4 and J is TRBJ1-4; TRBD1 is a possible D gene (5 bases). V was clipped by 0 bases and J by 4 bases, with 13 bases between them. Germline V gene sequence: CDR1 SGHNT, CDR2 YYREEE (reference sequence). The CDR3 runs 16 residues. CDR3 DNA: TGTGCCAGCAGCTTGGTCGCCGGGACTCATAATGAAAAACTGTTTTTT. Translating gives CASSLVAGTHNEKLFF.

V is TRBV5-5 and J is TRBJ1-5, with 9 bases lining up with TRBD1. CDR1 is SGHKS and CDR2 is YYEKEE in the germline V gene (reference sequence). V was clipped by 3 bases and J by 7 bases; unmatched bases: 5. This CDR3 comprises 14 residues. In nucleotides, the CDR3 is TGTGCCAGCAGCTACGGGACAGGGATACAGCCCCAGCATTTT. Translated, it gives CASSYGTGIQPQHF.

The CDR3 protein is CASSPSDRNTEAFF. The CDR3 DNA reads as TGTGCCAGCAGCCCGTCGGACAGGAACACTGAAGCTTTCTTT. The chain couples TRBV7-2 to TRBJ1-1; maybe TRBD1 (6 bases). The CDR3 is made up of 14 amino acids. Germline V gene sequence: CDR1 SGHTA, CDR2 FQGNSA. Trimming removed 5 bases from V and 1 base from J, with 11 bases in between.

The V call is TRBV30, the J call TRBJ2-7, with a possible D match to TRBD1 (5 bases). The CDR3 is 15 amino acids. Germline CDR1 is GTSNPN and CDR2 is SVGIG (reference sequence). With 0 bases removed from V and 2 bases from J, the gap between germline ends came to 14 bases. CDR3 DNA: TGTGCCTGGAGTGTGGGGTCAGGCAGGGCCTACGAGCAGTACTTC. Amino acid sequence: CAWSVGSGRAYEQYF.

The rearrangement links TRBV18 to TRBJ2-2, with D perhaps matching TRBD2 (5 bases). V was clipped by 0 bases and J by 4 bases, with 12 bases between them. Germline V gene data show CDR1 as KGHSH and CDR2 as LQKENI. The CDR3 is made up of 16 amino acids. In DNA, the CDR3 is TGTGCCAGCTCACCACCCCCGGGGTCGACCACCGGGGAGCTGTTTTTT. Its translation is CASSPPPGSTTGELFF.

This clone appeared a single time. The rearrangement links TRBV7-9 to TRBJ1-6; a weak D match, TRBD1 (5 bases). V lost 1 base, J lost 7 bases, and 11 bases lay in between. From germline, CDR1 is SEHNR and CDR2 FQNEAQ (reference sequence). The CDR3 consists of 15 residues. This chain's CDR3 is CASSLGGDWNSPLHF. In DNA form, the CDR3 reads TGTGCCAGCAGCTTAGGGGGGGATTGGAATTCACCCCTCCACTTT.

The chain is built from TRBV5-1 and TRBJ1-1; no reliable D call. The CDR3 runs 14 residues. Germline lookup yields CDR1 SGHRS and CDR2 YFSETQ. Trimming removed 2 bases from V and 3 bases from J, with 11 bases in between. The CDR3 loop reads CASSFSSLDTEAFF. The CDR3 nucleotides are TGCGCCAGCAGCTTTAGCAGCTTAGACACTGAAGCTTTCTTT.

Here the CDR3 reads CASSPPGIFGGKAFF. The CDR3 DNA reads as TGTGCCAGTAGTCCCCCGGGAATTTTTGGAGGGAAAGCTTTCTTT. This chain joins TRBV19 and TRBJ1-1; no reliable D call. The V end was cut by 5 bases, the J end by 9 bases, with 22 bases between. Germline V gene sequence: CDR1 LNHDA, CDR2 SQIVND (reference sequence). CDR3 size: 15 residues.

The rearrangement links TRBV29-1 to TRBJ2-7; 8 positions agree with TRBD2. V shed 0 bases and J 3 bases; nucleotides not matched to a gene: 4. This CDR3 has 14 residues. CDR1 is SQVTM and CDR2 is ANQGSEA in the germline V gene. The CDR3 loop is CSVEDRLAGYEQYF. The DNA of the CDR3 is TGCAGCGTTGAAGATCGGCTAGCGGGCTACGAGCAGTACTTC.

V and J are TRBV5-4 and TRBJ1-1; D is possibly TRBD1 (5 bases). V lost 4 bases and J lost 7, with 8 bases in between. This CDR3 has 11 amino acids. Germline V gene sequence: CDR1 SGHNT, CDR2 YYREEE (reference sequence). The chain's CDR3 is CASSRQGEAFF. The CDR3 nucleotides are TGTGCCAGCAGCCGCCAGGGTGAAGCTTTCTTT.

Comments on this clone: The sample contains more than one DNA sequence encoding this CDR3. The rearrangement uses TRBV14 and TRBJ2-7; the match to TRBD2 covers 8 bases. V gave up 0 bases and J gave up 4 bases; unmatched junction bases: 8. Germline CDR1 and CDR2: SGHDN and FVKESK. The CDR3 is 16 amino acids. The DNA for the CDR3 is TGTGCCAGCAGCCAAGATCTGGGTAGCGGGGTTTACGAGCAGTACTTC. Its translation is CASSQDLGSGVYEQYF.

J is TRBJ2-1 and V is TRBV6-1; 7 positions agree with TRBD2. V shed 1 base and J 5 bases; nucleotides not matched to a gene: 11. The germline gives CDR1 MNHNS, CDR2 SASEGT. The CDR3 is made up of 17 amino acids. CDR3 residues: CASSEVVGTTEDNEQFF. In nucleotides, the CDR3 is TGTGCCAGCAGTGAAGTCGTCGGGACTACGGAAGACAATGAGCAGTTCTTC.

V is TRBV4-1 and J is TRBJ1-3; possible D gene TRBD1, 6 bases. V was cut by 2 bases and J by 7 bases, with 21 bases left in between. The germline V gene has CDR1 MGHRA and CDR2 YSYEKL. This CDR3 has 17 amino acids. The CDR3 nucleotides read TGCGCCAGCAGCCAACAACCCTTAACAGGGATAGAGAACACCATATATTTT. This codes for CASSQQPLTGIENTIYF.

The V call is TRBV9, the J call TRBJ2-7, with TRBD1 matching 8 bases. With 4 bases clipped from V and 3 bases from J, the junction kept 9 bases outside the gene matches. The CDR3 totals 15 residues. CDR1 is SGDLS, CDR2 YYNGEE, per germline. The CDR3 spells CASSPRQGKSYEQYF. CDR3 bases: TGTGCCAGCAGCCCCCGACAGGGGAAGAGCTACGAGCAGTACTTC. The full variable domain, its missing parts supplied by reference TRBV9 and TRBJ2-7, is DSGVTQTPKHLITATGQRVTLRCSPRSGDLSVYWYQQSLDQGLQFLIQYYNGEERAKGNILERFSAQQFPDLHSELNLSSLELGDSALYFCASSPRQGKSYEQYFGPGTRLTVT.

The chain couples TRBV11-3 to TRBJ2-1, with D possibly being TRBD2 (6 bases). The germline CDR1 and CDR2 sequences are SGHNT and YENEEA. Trimming left V 2 bases short and J 3 bases short, with 11 bases between. The CDR3 length is 15 residues. The CDR3 loop is CASSLLIGGYNEQFF. The CDR3, as DNA: TGTGCCAGCAGCTTACTTATCGGGGGCTACAATGAGCAGTTCTTC.

The rearrangement links TRBV30 to TRBJ1-4; perhaps TRBD1 as D (5 bases). Per the germline V gene, CDR1 is GTSNPN and CDR2 is SVGIG (reference sequence). The length of the CDR3 is 13 residues. Trimming took off 5 bases at V and 4 bases at J, with 11 bases between the two ends. The CDR3 here is CAWAKGVNEKLFF. CDR3 DNA sequence: TGTGCCTGGGCTAAAGGGGTTAATGAAAAACTGTTTTTT.

The V gene is TRBV5-5, the J gene TRBJ1-5; D ambiguous. This CDR3 spans 14 amino acids. Germline V gene data show CDR1 as SGHKS and CDR2 as YYEKEE (reference sequence). Trimming took off 4 bases at V and 3 bases at J, with 11 bases between the two ends. The CDR3, as DNA: TGTGCCAGCAGCCCCGGGAGATTCAATCAGCCCCAGCATTTT. This encodes CASSPGRFNQPQHF.

V gene TRBV9 combines with J gene TRBJ2-1; TRBD2 aligns across 8 bases. Germline V gives CDR1 SGDLS, CDR2 YYNGEE. The CDR3 is made up of 17 amino acids. With 4 bases clipped from V and 9 bases from J, the junction kept 18 bases outside the gene matches. CDR3 DNA: TGTGCCAGCAGCCCTCCCTGGCGGGGGGCCTTAGGCGGTGAGCAGTTCTTC. The encoded protein is CASSPPWRGALGGEQFF.